The sequence of this TCR beta chain was determined in a study of blood T cell repertoires in COVID-19 (dated by TCRdb to 2020 to 2022). Looking at the study overall: Samples from collaborators originated in the United States, Italy and Spain and spanned both the acute and convalescent phases of COVID-19. Nearly every sample came with metadata listing a de-identified subject ID, COVID-19 status, age in years and sex. Samples were obtained from the ongoing ImmuneRACE study (first 160 participants) and from about 1,300 subjects provided by 6 global collaborators. The repertoires were released in a freely available public database intended as a resource for research on the immune response to SARS-CoV-2. HLA class I and class II types, where available, came from metadata supplied by the sample provider rather than from assay-based typing. The material from the prospective study consisted of cDNA or gDNA derived from T cells, B-cell-depleted T cells, or PBMCs. The dataset comprised deeply sampled blood TCRbeta repertoires from subjects exposed to, actively infected with, or recovered from COVID-19.

As concerns this clone: The clone's antigen remains unknown. No quality values exist for individual bases; no much larger clone is one base distant.

The immunoSEQ Assay, a bias-controlled multiplex PCR, was used to amplify TCRbeta CDR3 regions from genomic DNA. Processing in the source paper ran as follows. Within the assay, amplification of reference gene primers was used to estimate how many nucleated cells each sample contained. Sequence reads were collapsed and filtered to measure the absolute abundance of every unique TCRbeta CDR3 rearrangement. Productive Simpson clonality was computed per sample as the square root of Simpson's diversity index over productive rearrangements. Entries here come from immuneACCESS through TCRdb and include only in-frame sequences with V and J called. Some clones fail to appear in such tables; in the studies checked, an unresolved V gene covers under half of the shortfall, and the cause of the remainder is unknown. V and J calls and clone size are given by that table; D and trimming were obtained from the DNA. Across this sample there are 70,000 to 90,000 clones, with around 74% seen only once. The ten most abundant clones make up about 2.5% of the sample.

The CDR3 starts with the cysteine, ends with the phenylalanine, and has 16 residues. Just the 48-base CDR3 DNA is kept, in frame starting at base 1. CDR1 SGHVS and CDR2 FQNEAQ are derived from the germline V gene. V loses 3 bases at its end and J loses 5 bases; junction bases beyond the gene matches: 10. The paper as a whole reports these results and caveats: The quantity of clinical and demographic metadata differed by source and by participant and was supplied without curation.

The collaborating institutions used their own protocols to collect whole blood in K2EDTA tubes. Collaborator samples were shipped for TCRbeta analysis as frozen whole blood, isolated PBMCs, or DNA extracted from either sample type. The V and J genes are TRBV7-8 and TRBJ2-5, and TRBD1 aligns with 9 junction nucleotides. The TCR sequence derives from a human donor with acute or convalescent COVID-19. The donor label of this sample is uncertain. Sequencing input: peripheral blood. The sequence in DNA is TGTGCCAGCAGCTTGGACACAGGGGGCCAGGGGGAGACCCAGTACTTC. This gives the protein CASSLDTGGQGETQYF.